Each of the 21 T cell receptor beta chains below was sequenced from the same sample in a study of T cell responses to AZD1222 COVID-19 vaccine. Sequenced by immunoSEQ multiplex PCR; TCRdb stores in-frame clones only, minus some. The sample consists of 150,000 to 200,000 clones, around 92% of them appearing once. Here the sequenced sample was peripheral blood, taken 28 days after the second AZD1222 dose. These receptors came from an adult who received the AZD1222 COVID-19 vaccine.

This chain connects TRBV7-3 to TRBJ1-2; the D is unclear. The CDR3 sequence is 14 residues long. The germline V and J ends were trimmed by 6 bases and 7 bases, with 18 bases remaining between them. Looked up from germline, CDR1 is SGHTA and CDR2 is FQGTGA. This CDR3 is CASSFTQDRRGYTF. DNA for the CDR3: TGTGCCAGCAGTTTCACGCAGGACCGGCGTGGCTACACCTTC.

The gene calls are TRBV3-1 (or the pseudogene TRBV3-2) and TRBJ1-1; maybe TRBD1 (6 bases). CDR3 length: 13 residues. Germline V gene lookup returns CDR1 LGHDT and CDR2 YNNKEL (reference sequence). Trimming took off 5 bases at V and 10 bases at J, with 17 bases between the two ends. This CDR3 reads CASSEGQFSLAFF. For the CDR3, the DNA is TGTGCCAGCAGCGAAGGACAGTTTTCTTTAGCTTTCTTT.

This clone has a handful of counts. The V call is TRBV6-5, the J call TRBJ1-5; the D gene is possibly TRBD1 (6 bases). V shed 8 bases and J shed 6 bases, with 20 bases lying between them. The CDR3 runs to 15 residues. The germline V gene has CDR1 MNHEY and CDR2 SVGAGI. In DNA, the CDR3 is TGTGCCAGCTCAGCGGGGGGGGCGCGAGGTCAGCCCCAGCATTTT. Translating gives CASSAGGARGQPQHF.

V usage is TRBV3-1 (or the pseudogene TRBV3-2) and J usage is TRBJ1-2; no clear D gene. The CDR3 consists of 13 residues. Trimming took 3 bases from V and 4 from J, leaving 9 bases between them. Germline V gene data show CDR1 as LGHDT and CDR2 as YNNKEL (reference sequence). The CDR3 DNA reads as TGTGCCAGCAGCCATTGGACGGGCTATGGCTACACCTTC. It translates to CASSHWTGYGYTF.

V usage is TRBV3-1 (or the pseudogene TRBV3-2) and J usage is TRBJ2-1; D gene uncertain. The CDR3 is 16 residues long. Germline V gives CDR1 LGHDT, CDR2 YNNKEL (reference sequence). V was trimmed by 1 base and J by 6 bases, leaving 16 bases between them. CDR3 nucleotides: TGTGCCAGCAGCCAAGCCCCATGGGGTCCTGGCAATGAGCAGTTCTTC. It is translated as CASSQAPWGPGNEQFF.

V is TRBV4-2 and J is TRBJ2-1, with TRBD2 identical over 10 bases. The germline CDR1 and CDR2 sequences are LGHNA and YNFKEQ. After removal of 3 bases from V and 10 bases from J, the junction contained 9 bases not matched to a gene. The CDR3 totals 15 residues. CDR3: CASSQRGLAGAEQFF. For the CDR3, the DNA is TGTGCCAGCAGCCAGAGGGGCCTAGCGGGGGCCGAGCAGTTCTTC.

The chain has TRBV6-5 and TRBJ2-2; 7 positions match TRBD1. V shed 9 bases, J shed 2 bases, and the junction held 6 bases outside the gene matches. Germline V gene sequence: CDR1 MNHEY, CDR2 SVGAGI. This CDR3 is 14 amino acids long. In nucleotides, the CDR3 is TGTGCCAGTGAACAGGGGTATAACACCGGGGAGCTGTTTTTT. This codes for CASEQGYNTGELFF.

This chain uses TRBV18 with TRBJ1-1, with D perhaps matching TRBD1 (6 bases). This CDR3 is built from 16 residues. The ends were cut back, 5 bases at V and 2 bases at J, with 18 bases in the middle. Germline assignment: CDR1 KGHSH and CDR2 LQKENI. The CDR3 DNA reads TGTGCCAGCTCATGGTACTCCGGGACAAGTAACACTGAAGCTTTCTTT. Amino acids: CASSWYSGTSNTEAFF.

The rearrangement joins TRBV6-5 to TRBJ1-6; 7 bases agree with TRBD1. The V gene end was trimmed by 5 bases and the J gene end by 6 bases; junction bases not matched to a gene: 4. The CDR3 runs to 14 residues. Germline V gene lookup returns CDR1 MNHEY and CDR2 SVGAGI. CDR3 DNA sequence: TGTGCCAGCAGTCGACAGGGAGGTAATTCACCCCTCCACTTT. Protein: CASSRQGGNSPLHF.

V gene TRBV7-9 combines with J gene TRBJ1-4, with 9 bases matching TRBD1. The germline V gene encodes CDR1 SEHNR and CDR2 FQNEAQ (reference sequence). The CDR3 contains 14 residues. With V trimmed by 5 bases and J by 4 bases, 2 bases remained unmatched. CDR3 sequence (DNA): TGTGCCAGCAGCAGGGACAGGGATAATGAAAAACTGTTTTTT. It codes for CASSRDRDNEKLFF.

This chain joins TRBV6-1 and TRBJ1-5; tentatively, D is TRBD1 (5 bases). From germline, CDR1 is MNHNS and CDR2 SASEGT. V lost 1 base and J lost 0, with 7 bases in between. This CDR3 is 15 amino acids long. CDR3 sequence (DNA): TGTGCCAGCAGTGAAGGACAGTATAGCAATCAGCCCCAGCATTTT. Translated: CASSEGQYSNQPQHF.

The gene calls are TRBV6-5 and TRBJ1-2; no firm D call. CDR3 size: 13 residues. The germline V gene encodes CDR1 MNHEY and CDR2 SVGAGI. V was trimmed by 0 bases and J by 7 bases, leaving 9 bases between them. The CDR3 coding sequence is TGTGCCAGCAGTTACTCGAGAGGAGGTGGCTACACCTTC. Its translation: CASSYSRGGGYTF.

This clone showed up just a few times. The chain couples TRBV19 to TRBJ1-2; 7 nucleotides align to TRBD1. V lost 9 bases, J lost 1 base, and 2 bases stayed unmatched. The CDR3 is made up of 12 amino acids. The germline V gene encodes CDR1 LNHDA and CDR2 SQIVND (reference sequence). This chain's CDR3 is CARGTVNYGYTF. The DNA of the CDR3 is TGTGCCAGGGGGACAGTTAACTATGGCTACACCTTC.

The chain combines TRBV4-1 with TRBJ2-2; no firm D call. CDR1 and CDR2 from the germline V gene are MGHRA and YSYEKL. With 6 bases removed from V and 5 bases from J, the gap between germline ends came to 16 bases. CDR3 length: 15 amino acids. CDR3 bases: TGCGCCAGCAGTCCACGGGCTGGTCCAACCGGGGAGCTGTTTTTT. The encoded protein is CASSPRAGPTGELFF.

This clone has only one observation. The V gene is TRBV9, the J gene TRBJ2-6; 10 nucleotides line up with TRBD2. V lost 4 bases and J lost 0; bases outside the gene matches: 7. CDR1 and CDR2 (germline): SGDLS, YYNGEE. The CDR3 spans 18 residues. The CDR3: CASSPESGGASGANVLTF. CDR3 in DNA: TGTGCCAGCAGCCCCGAGAGCGGGGGGGCCTCTGGGGCCAACGTCCTGACTTTC.

This rearrangement joins TRBV11-2 to TRBJ1-2, with TRBD1 matching over 7 bases. This CDR3 has 15 amino acids. J lost 4 bases, V lost 4 bases, and 9 bases had no gene match. Per the germline V gene, CDR1 is SGHAT and CDR2 is FQNNGV. This CDR3 is CASSSPSRQGYGYTF. In DNA form, the CDR3 reads TGTGCCAGCAGCTCCCCCTCCCGACAGGGCTATGGCTACACCTTC.

The V gene is TRBV30, the J gene TRBJ2-3; D not certain. Germline V CDR1 and CDR2: GTSNPN, SVGIG (reference sequence). V lost 0 bases, J lost 7 bases, and 14 bases lay in between. The CDR3 totals 14 residues. The CDR3 here is CAWSVGTADYTQYF. The CDR3 DNA reads as TGTGCCTGGAGTGTAGGTACAGCCGACTATACGCAGTATTTT.

The chain has TRBV5-1 and TRBJ2-1; 7 bases align to TRBD2. Looked up from germline, CDR1 is SGHRS and CDR2 is YFSETQ. Trimming cost V 0 bases and J 4 bases; bases outside gene matches: 7. The CDR3 is made up of 16 amino acids. CDR3 DNA: TGCGCCAGCAGCTTGGTTGCAGCGGGGTCTTACAATGAGCAGTTCTTC. As protein: CASSLVAAGSYNEQFF.

The V gene is TRBV5-4, the J gene TRBJ2-7; 9 bases agree with TRBD1. CDR1 and CDR2 (germline): SGHNT, YYREEE (reference sequence). CDR3 length: 15 amino acids. Trimming at V came to 4 bases and at J to 3 bases, leaving 8 bases not matched to a gene. CDR3 sequence reads: CASSILPGQGYEQYF. CDR3 coding DNA: TGTGCCAGCAGCATCCTTCCGGGACAGGGCTACGAGCAGTACTTC.

This clone appeared a single time. The chain has TRBV11-2 and TRBJ2-1; 8 nucleotides match TRBD1. Unmatched junction bases numbered 10, after V lost 5 bases and J lost 4 bases. The CDR3 sequence is 16 residues long. Germline V gene data show CDR1 as SGHAT and CDR2 as FQNNGV. CDR3 DNA sequence: TGTGCCAGCAGCGCAGGGGGCTCTTTTCGTTACAATGAGCAGTTCTTC. Translation gives CASSAGGSFRYNEQFF.

V is TRBV5-4 and J is TRBJ2-5; tentatively, D is TRBD2 (7 bases). The CDR3 sequence is 16 residues long. Germline CDR1 reads SGHNT; CDR2 reads YYREEE (reference sequence). Between the trimmed V and J ends, which lost 3 bases and 6 bases, there was a span of 21 bases. Here the CDR3 DNA reads TGTGCCAGCAGCTCCAAGACGGGGGGCCCACAACAGACCCAGTACTTC. Amino acids: CASSSKTGGPQQTQYF. Full variable domain (outside the CDR3, taken from reference TRBV5-4 and TRBJ2-5): ETGVTQSPTHLIKTRGQQVTLRCSSQSGHNTVSWYQQALGQGPQFIFQYYREEENGRGNFPPRFSGLQFPNYSSELNVNALELDDSALYLCASSSKTGGPQQTQYFGPGTRLLVL.